Listed below are T cell receptor beta chains from one sample, sequenced in a study of STAT5B mutations in CD4+ large granular lymphocyte leukemia. This table comes from immunoSEQ multiplex PCR, and its TCRdb copy is limited to in-frame clones, with some not included. The table has 20,000 or so clones, 70% to 85% seen once. Sequencing input: CD4+ T cells from blood buffy coats. These receptors were taken from a human donor in good health. Each CDR3 is given with its conserved first and last residue. A D gene is named only where the DNA matches it firmly. Size is stated for part of the rows, as once, few or many counts, or as a class when the clone is expanded.

>TRBD2|.|TRBV29-1|TRBJ2-3
TGCAGCGTTGATAGGTCTAGCGGGAGCACAGATACGCAGTATTTT
CSVDRSSGSTDTQYF
>TRBD2|.|TRBV7-2|TRBJ2-2
TGTGCCAGCAGCGCCGCTAGCGGGAGCTTTTCCGGGGAGCTGTTTTTT
CASSAASGSFSGELFF
>TRBD2|.|TRBV27|TRBJ2-1
TGTGCCAGCAGTTTATCGAGGGCGGGAGGGAACAATGAGCAGTTCTTC
CASSLSRAGGNNEQFF
>.|.|TRBV18|TRBJ1-1
TGTGCCAGCTCACCAGAAACAGGGAGGGGTGAAGCTTTCTTT
CASSPETGRGEAFF
>.|.|TRBV5-5|TRBJ2-7
TGTGCCAGCAGCTTGGCCATAGGACCCTACGAGCAGTACTTC
CASSLAIGPYEQYF
>.|.|TRBV9|TRBJ1-1
TGTGCCAGCAGCTGGGGGGAAAACACTGAAGCTTTCTTT
CASSWGENTEAFF
>.|.|TRBV19|TRBJ1-4
TGTGCCAGTAGTGGACGAATCGGTAATGAAAAACTGTTTTTT
CASSGRIGNEKLFF
>TRBD1|.|TRBV6-5|TRBJ1-2
TGTGCCAGCAGATCAACAGGGGGCGCCGGCTATGGCTACACCTTC
CASRSTGGAGYGYTF
>.|.|TRBV29-1|TRBJ2-4
TGCAGCGTTGTTAAAAACATTCAGTACTTC
CSVVKNIQYF
>TRBD2|.|TRBV11-3|TRBJ2-3
TGTGCCAGCAGCCCCGGACTAGCGGGAGCCCCAGATACGCAGTATTTT
CASSPGLAGAPDTQYF
>TRBD2|few|TRBV7-8|TRBJ2-1
TGTGCCAGCAGCACCGGGACTAGATACAATGAGCAGTTCTTC
CASSTGTRYNEQFF
>.|.|TRBV6-5|TRBJ2-5
TGTGCCAGCAGTTACGGGCGGCGCCCTAGCCAAGAGACCCAGTACTTC
CASSYGRRPSQETQYF
>.|.|TRBV30|TRBJ1-5
TGTGCCTGGAGTGCCCGGGACCGGAATAATCAGCCCCAGCATTTT
CAWSARDRNNQPQHF
>.|.|TRBV29-1|TRBJ1-2
TGCAGCGCAGCCCTGGGGGGGAATTATGGCTACACCTTC
CSAALGGNYGYTF
>.|.|TRBV5-6|TRBJ1-1
TGTGCCAGCAGCTTGGAAGGAGCGGGGGGGTGGTACACTGAAGCTTTCTTT
CASSLEGAGGWYTEAFF
>TRBD1|once|TRBV29-1|TRBJ1-4
TGCAGCGTAAAACCACTCGGACAGGCTGGTAATGAAAAACTGTTTTTT
CSVKPLGQAGNEKLFF
>TRBD2|.|TRBV12-5|TRBJ2-7
TGTGCTAGTGGTCTGAGGACTAGCGGGGGAGACTCCTACGAGCAGTACTTC
CASGLRTSGGDSYEQYF
>TRBD1|.|TRBV6-5|TRBJ2-2
TGTGCCAGCAGTTCCGGGACAGGGTTGATGATGTTTTTT
CASSSGTGLMMFF
>TRBD1|.|TRBV5-6|TRBJ2-1
TGTGCCAGCAGCTCCGCCGGGACAGGGGGGATTTGGGTCAATGAGCAGTTCTTC
CASSSAGTGGIWVNEQFF
>.|few|TRBV6-5|TRBJ2-2
TGTGCCAGCAGCCGACTTCGTCAGAACACCGGGGAGCTGTTTTTT
CASSRLRQNTGELFF
>TRBD1|.|TRBV10-1|TRBJ2-1
TGCGCCAGCAGTACCCATGACAGGGTGGATGAGCAGTTCTTC
CASSTHDRVDEQFF
>TRBD1|once|TRBV19|TRBJ2-1
TGTGCCAGTAAGATGGACAGGGGACACTACAATGAGCAGTTCTTC
CASKMDRGHYNEQFF
>.|once|TRBV2|TRBJ2-3
TGTGCCAGCAGTGAAGACTTGGTAAGGGGGTATTTT
CASSEDLVRGYF
>TRBD2|.|TRBV14|TRBJ2-1
TGTGCCAGCAGCTTGGGACTAGCGACCTACAATGAGCAGTTCTTC
CASSLGLATYNEQFF
>.|.|TRBV6-6|TRBJ2-7
TGTGCCAGCAGACCATCGGGACAAAGCTACGAGCAGTACTTC
CASRPSGQSYEQYF
>TRBD1|.|TRBV7-2|TRBJ2-3
TGTGCCAGCAGCTTCAGGGGGCGGGGCACAGATACGCAGTATTTT
CASSFRGRGTDTQYF
>.|once|TRBV29-1|TRBJ2-7
TGCAGCGTGGGATACAGGGAGTGGGGCGAGCAGTACTTC
CSVGYREWGEQYF
>TRBD1|.|TRBV9|TRBJ2-7
TGTGCCAGCAGCGTAGCCGGACAGGGTAACCACGAGCAGTACTTC
CASSVAGQGNHEQYF
>.|few|TRBV12-5|TRBJ2-2
TGTGCTAGTGGCGGGGCTTCTGGCGGGGAGCTGTTTTTT
CASGGASGGELFF
>.|.|TRBV30|TRBJ2-7
TGTGCCTGGAGTCGGGACCGACGGGAGCAGTACTTC
CAWSRDRREQYF
>TRBD2|.|TRBV6-6|TRBJ2-5
TGTGCCAGCAGTGTACCGGGACTAGCGGGAGCTGAGACCCAGTACTTC
CASSVPGLAGAETQYF
>TRBD2|.|TRBV4-1|TRBJ2-1
TGCGCCAGCAGCCAAGATTGGGTTGGCGGGAGGAAGGGTGAGCAGTTCTTC
CASSQDWVGGRKGEQFF
>.|.|TRBV4-2|TRBJ1-5
TGTGCCAGCAGCCAAGATCAACGACAGAATAGCAATCAGCCCCAGCATTTT
CASSQDQRQNSNQPQHF
>TRBD1|once|TRBV6-1|TRBJ2-1
TGTGCCAGCGGAAGACAGGGGGCTTGGAATGAGCAGTTCTTC
CASGRQGAWNEQFF
>TRBD1|.|TRBV5-5|TRBJ1-1
TGTGCCAGCAGCCGGACAGGGGTTTTGAACACTGAAGCTTTCTTT
CASSRTGVLNTEAFF
>.|once|TRBV11-2|TRBJ2-7
TGTGCCAGCAGCCTTGATCTAGCGTATAGTGGGTACGAGCAGTACTTC
CASSLDLAYSGYEQYF
>TRBD1|.|TRBV29-1|TRBJ1-5
TGCAGCGTTGCCTCCGGGACAGGGTTCAATCAGCCCCAGCATTTT
CSVASGTGFNQPQHF
>.|.|TRBV6-5|TRBJ1-2
TGTGCCAGCTCGGATAACTATGGCTACACCTTC
CASSDNYGYTF
>.|.|TRBV10-2|TRBJ2-2
TGCGCCAGCAGCTTGGCGGGACCCACCGGGGAGCTGTTTTTT
CASSLAGPTGELFF
>.|.|TRBV27|TRBJ1-1
TGTGCCAGCAGGGATACAGGGAACACTGAAGCTTTCTTT
CASRDTGNTEAFF
>TRBD2|.|TRBV4-2|TRBJ2-3
TGTGCCAGCACTTCTAGCGGGGAAAACACAGATACGCAGTATTTT
CASTSSGENTDTQYF
>.|once|TRBV7-9|TRBJ1-1
TGTGCCAGCAGCTCCCCTCCGGGGGGGAGGGACACTGAAGCTTTCTTT
CASSSPPGGRDTEAFF
>.|.|TRBV27|TRBJ2-1
TGTGCCAGCAGTTTTTCGGGGACGGGGCAGTTCTTC
CASSFSGTGQFF
>.|.|TRBV9|TRBJ1-1
TGTGCCAGCAGCGTAGCAGTGGGGAACACTGAAGCTTTCTTT
CASSVAVGNTEAFF
>.|.|TRBV7-9|TRBJ1-3
TGTGCCAGCAGCCGTACAGGCAGGTTAAGTGGAAACACCATATATTTT
CASSRTGRLSGNTIYF
>.|.|TRBV2|TRBJ1-1
TGTGCCAGCAGTGGGTCTCAGAACACTGAAGCTTTCTTT
CASSGSQNTEAFF
>.|.|TRBV6-5|TRBJ1-5
TGTGCCAGCAGCTACAGTGGGGGTATGAGCAATCAGCCCCAGCATTTT
CASSYSGGMSNQPQHF
>.|.|TRBV14|TRBJ2-1
TGTGCCAGCAGCCAGGGTTTAAGAAGTAACCAGTTCTTC
CASSQGLRSNQFF
>.|.|TRBV5-8|TRBJ1-5
TGTGCCAGCAGTCCCGGGGGCAGGATGGATCAGCCCCAGCATTTT
CASSPGGRMDQPQHF